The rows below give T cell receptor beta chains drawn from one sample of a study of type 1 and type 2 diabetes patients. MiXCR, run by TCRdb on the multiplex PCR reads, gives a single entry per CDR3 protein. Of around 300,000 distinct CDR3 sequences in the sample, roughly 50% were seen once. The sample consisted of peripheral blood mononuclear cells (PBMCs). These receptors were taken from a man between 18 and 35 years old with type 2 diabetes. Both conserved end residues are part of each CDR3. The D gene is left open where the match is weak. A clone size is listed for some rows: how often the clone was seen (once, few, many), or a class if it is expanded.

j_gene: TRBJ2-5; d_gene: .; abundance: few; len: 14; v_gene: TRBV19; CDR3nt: TGTGCCAGTAGTGGGTCGGAATACCAAGAGACCCAGTACTTC; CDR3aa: CASSGSEYQETQYF
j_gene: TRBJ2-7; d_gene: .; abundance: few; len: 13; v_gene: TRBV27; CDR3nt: TGTGCCAGCAGTTTAGGAGGGGCTGACGAGCAGTACTTC; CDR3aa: CASSLGGADEQYF
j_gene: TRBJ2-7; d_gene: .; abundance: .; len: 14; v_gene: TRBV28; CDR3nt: TGTGCCAGCAGTTTTCTAGCGCTGACCTACGAGCAGTACTTC; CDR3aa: CASSFLALTYEQYF
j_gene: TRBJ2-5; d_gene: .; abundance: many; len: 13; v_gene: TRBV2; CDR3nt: TGTGCCAGCAGTGGCGTGGGTCAAGAGACCCAGTACTTC; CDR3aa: CASSGVGQETQYF
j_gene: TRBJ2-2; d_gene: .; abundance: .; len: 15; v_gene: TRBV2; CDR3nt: TGTGCCAGCAGACTGTCTGAACTAGGTCCCGAGGAGCTGTTTTTT; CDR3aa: CASRLSELGPEELFF
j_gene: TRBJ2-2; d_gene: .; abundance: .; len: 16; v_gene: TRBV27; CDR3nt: TGTGCCAGCAGTACCCTGGAATTGAGGGCAGACGGGGAGCTGTTTTTT; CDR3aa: CASSTLELRADGELFF
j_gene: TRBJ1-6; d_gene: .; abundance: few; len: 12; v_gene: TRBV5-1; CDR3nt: TGCGCCAGCAGCTTGCTCTGCACACCCCTCCACTTT; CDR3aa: CASSLLCTPLHF
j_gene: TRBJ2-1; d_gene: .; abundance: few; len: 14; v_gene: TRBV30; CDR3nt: TGTGCCGGGTTGTGGGACGGAACCTACAATGAGCAGTTCTTC; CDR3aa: CAGLWDGTYNEQFF
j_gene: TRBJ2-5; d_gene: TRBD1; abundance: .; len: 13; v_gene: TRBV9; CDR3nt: TGTGCCAGCAACCACGGGACAGAAGAGACCCAGTACTTC; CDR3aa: CASNHGTEETQYF
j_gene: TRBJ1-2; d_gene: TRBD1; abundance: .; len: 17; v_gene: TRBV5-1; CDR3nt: TGCGCCAGCAGCTTGGCTGGCGGGGACAGGGGAAACTATGGCTACACCTTC; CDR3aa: CASSLAGGDRGNYGYTF
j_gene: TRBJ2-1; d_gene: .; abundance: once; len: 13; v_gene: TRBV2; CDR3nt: TGTGCCAGCAGTCAAACTAGTGTCAATGGGCAGTTCTTC; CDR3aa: CASSQTSVNGQFF
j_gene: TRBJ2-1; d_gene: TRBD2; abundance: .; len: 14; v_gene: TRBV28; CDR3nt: TGTGCCAGCAGTGGGGGGACTAACTACAATGAGCAGTTCTTC; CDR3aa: CASSGGTNYNEQFF
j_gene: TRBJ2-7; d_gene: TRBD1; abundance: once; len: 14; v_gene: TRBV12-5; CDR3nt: TGTGCTAGTGGTTTGTCAGGGGGCCCCCACGAGCAGTACTTC; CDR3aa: CASGLSGGPHEQYF
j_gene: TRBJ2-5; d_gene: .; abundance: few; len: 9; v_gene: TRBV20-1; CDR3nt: TGCAGTGCTAGTCAGACCCAGTACTTC; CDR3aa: CSASQTQYF
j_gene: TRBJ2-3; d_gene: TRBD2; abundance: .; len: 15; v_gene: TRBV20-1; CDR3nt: TGCAGTGCCGGAGTGCTAGCGGGAGGAACAGATACGCAGTATTTT; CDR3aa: CSAGVLAGGTDTQYF
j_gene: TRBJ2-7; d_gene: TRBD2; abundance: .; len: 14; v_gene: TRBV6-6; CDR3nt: TGTGCCAGCAGTTACTCAGCTAGCGGTTACGAGCAGTACTTC; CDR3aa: CASSYSASGYEQYF
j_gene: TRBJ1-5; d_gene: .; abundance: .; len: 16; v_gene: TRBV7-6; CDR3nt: TGTGCCAGCAGCTTAGGGGCGCCCACCGCCGCTCAGCCCCAGCATTTT; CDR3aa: CASSLGAPTAAQPQHF
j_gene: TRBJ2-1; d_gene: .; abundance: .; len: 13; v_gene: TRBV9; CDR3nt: TGTGCCAGCAGCCCCTTAAGGGAGGCAGACGAGTTCTTC; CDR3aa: CASSPLREADEFF
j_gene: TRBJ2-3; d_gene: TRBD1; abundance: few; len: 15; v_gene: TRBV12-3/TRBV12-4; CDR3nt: TGTGCCAGCAACTCGAGACAGGGTAGCACAGATACGCAGTATTTT; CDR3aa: CASNSRQGSTDTQYF
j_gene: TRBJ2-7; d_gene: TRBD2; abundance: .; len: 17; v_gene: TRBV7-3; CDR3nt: TGTGCCAGCAGCTCAACCCGGGGACTAGCGGAGGCCTACGAGCAGTACTTC; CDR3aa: CASSSTRGLAEAYEQYF
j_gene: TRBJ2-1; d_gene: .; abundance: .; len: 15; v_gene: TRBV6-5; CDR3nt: TGTGCCAGCAGTTACTCGATGGCGGCCTACAATGAGCAGTTCTTC; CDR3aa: CASSYSMAAYNEQFF
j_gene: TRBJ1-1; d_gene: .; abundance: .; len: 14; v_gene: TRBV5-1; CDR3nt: TGCGCCAGCAGCCCGGGTCGAGGGACCACTGAAGCTTTCTTT; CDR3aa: CASSPGRGTTEAFF
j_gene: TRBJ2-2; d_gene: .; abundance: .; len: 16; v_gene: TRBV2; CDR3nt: TGTGCCAGCAGTAGCCCGGACAGCTCGCACACCGGGGAGCTGTTTTTT; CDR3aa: CASSSPDSSHTGELFF
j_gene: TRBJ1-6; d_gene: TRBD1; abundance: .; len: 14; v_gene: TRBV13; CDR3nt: TGTGCCAGCAGAGTCACAGGGGGCGGGTCACCCCTCCACTTT; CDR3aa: CASRVTGGGSPLHF
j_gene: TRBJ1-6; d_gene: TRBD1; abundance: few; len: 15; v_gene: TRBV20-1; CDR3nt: TGCAGTGCTAGGGGGACAGGGAGCACCAATTCACCCCTCCACTTT; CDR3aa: CSARGTGSTNSPLHF
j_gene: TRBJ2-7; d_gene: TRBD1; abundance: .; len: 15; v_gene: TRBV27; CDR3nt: TGTGCCAGCAGTTTCCCCGGGACAGGGGTGGGTGAGCAGTACTTC; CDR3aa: CASSFPGTGVGEQYF
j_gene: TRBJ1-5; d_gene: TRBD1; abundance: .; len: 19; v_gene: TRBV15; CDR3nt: TGTGCCACCAGCAGTCTTCTGGGCGACAGGGCATATAGCAATCAGCCCCAGCATTTT; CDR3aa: CATSSLLGDRAYSNQPQHF
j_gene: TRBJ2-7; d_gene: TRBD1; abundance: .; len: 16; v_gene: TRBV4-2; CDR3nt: TGTGCCAGCAGCCAAGATCGGAACAGGGGGTCCTACGAGCAGTACTTC; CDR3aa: CASSQDRNRGSYEQYF
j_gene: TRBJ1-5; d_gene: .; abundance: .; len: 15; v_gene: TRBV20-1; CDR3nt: TGCAGTGCTCATACGGGCCAGGGGTTCAATCAGCCCCAGCATTTT; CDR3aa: CSAHTGQGFNQPQHF
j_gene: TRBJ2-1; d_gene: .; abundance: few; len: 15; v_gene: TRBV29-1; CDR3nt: TGCAGCGTTGAAGATCTTAGGGCAGGGAGCAATGAGCAGTTCTTC; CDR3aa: CSVEDLRAGSNEQFF
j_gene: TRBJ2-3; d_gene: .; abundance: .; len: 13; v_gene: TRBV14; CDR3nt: TGTGCCAGCAGCCAAGTGGGGGCAGATACGCAGTATTTT; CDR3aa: CASSQVGADTQYF
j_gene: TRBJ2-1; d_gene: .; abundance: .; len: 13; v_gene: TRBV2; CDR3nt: TGTGCCAGCAGCGGACCGGGAGCTAATGAGCAGTTCTTC; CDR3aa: CASSGPGANEQFF
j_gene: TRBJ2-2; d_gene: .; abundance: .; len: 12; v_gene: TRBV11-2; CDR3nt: TGTGCCAGCAGATTCCCCACCGGGGAGCTGTTTTTT; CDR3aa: CASRFPTGELFF
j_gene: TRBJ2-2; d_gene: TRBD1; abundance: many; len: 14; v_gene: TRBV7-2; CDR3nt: TGTGCCAGCAGACCCGACAGGGCCACCGGGGAGCTGTTTTTT; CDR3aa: CASRPDRATGELFF
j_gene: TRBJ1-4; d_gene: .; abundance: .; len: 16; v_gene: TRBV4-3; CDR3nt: TGCGCCAGCAGCCAAAATGTACGGGGTACATGGGAAAAACTGTTTTTT; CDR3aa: CASSQNVRGTWEKLFF
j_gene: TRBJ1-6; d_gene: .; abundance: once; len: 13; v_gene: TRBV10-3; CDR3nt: TGTGCCATCGGCGGGGAGATTAATTCACCCCTCCACTTT; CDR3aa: CAIGGEINSPLHF
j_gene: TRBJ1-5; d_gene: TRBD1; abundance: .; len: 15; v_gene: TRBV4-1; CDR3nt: TGCGCCAGCAGCCGGGAAGACAGGGGGCCTCAGCCCCAGCATTTT; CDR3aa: CASSREDRGPQPQHF
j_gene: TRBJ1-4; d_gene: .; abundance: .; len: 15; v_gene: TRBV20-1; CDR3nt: TGCAGTGCCAGGACAGCCGGAGACGAGATTGGAAAACTGTTTTTT; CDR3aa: CSARTAGDEIGKLFF
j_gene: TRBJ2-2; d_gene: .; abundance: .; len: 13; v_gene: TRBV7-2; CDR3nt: TGTGCCAGCAGGCAACCGAACACCGGGGAGCTGTTTTTT; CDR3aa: CASRQPNTGELFF
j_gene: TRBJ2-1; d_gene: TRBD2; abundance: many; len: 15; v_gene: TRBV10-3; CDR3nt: TGTGCCATCAAGGTGGCGGGAGGGGTGGACAATGAGCAGTTCTTC; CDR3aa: CAIKVAGGVDNEQFF
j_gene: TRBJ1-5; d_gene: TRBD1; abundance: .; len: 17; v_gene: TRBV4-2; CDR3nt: TGTGCCAGCAGCCAAGGAGGGACAGCGTATAGCAATCAGCCCCAGCATTTT; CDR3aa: CASSQGGTAYSNQPQHF
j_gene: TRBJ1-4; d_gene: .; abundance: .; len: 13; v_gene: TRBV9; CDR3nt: TGTGCCAGCAGCGCTGCAACTAATGAAAAACTGTTTTTT; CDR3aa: CASSAATNEKLFF
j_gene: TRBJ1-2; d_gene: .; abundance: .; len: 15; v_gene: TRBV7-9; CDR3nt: TGTGCCAGCAGCTCACTTCAATCTACCGAGGCTGGCTACACCTTC; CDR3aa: CASSSLQSTEAGYTF
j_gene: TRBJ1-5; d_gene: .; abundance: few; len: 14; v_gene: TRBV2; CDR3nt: TGTGCCAGCAGTGGGGGACTCCCGTCCAGCCCCCAGCATTTT; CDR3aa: CASSGGLPSSPQHF
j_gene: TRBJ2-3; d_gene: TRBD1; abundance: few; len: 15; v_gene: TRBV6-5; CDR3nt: TGTGCCAGCAGCCAAGACCAGGGGGCGGCCGATACGCAGTATTTT; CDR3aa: CASSQDQGAADTQYF
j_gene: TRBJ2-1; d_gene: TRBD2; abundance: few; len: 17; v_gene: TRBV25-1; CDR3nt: TGTGCCAGCGCTCCCGGGACTAGCCTTTTCTCCTACAATGAGCAGTTCTTC; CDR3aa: CASAPGTSLFSYNEQFF
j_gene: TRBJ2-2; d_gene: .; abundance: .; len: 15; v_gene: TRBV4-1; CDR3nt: TGCGCCAGCAGCCAAGTGGAGGGGGCAACCGGGGAGCTGTTTTTT; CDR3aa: CASSQVEGATGELFF
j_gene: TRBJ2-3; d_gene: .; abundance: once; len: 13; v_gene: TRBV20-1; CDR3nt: TGCAGTGCTAGTCAGGGGACCACAGATACGCAGTATTTT; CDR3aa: CSASQGTTDTQYF
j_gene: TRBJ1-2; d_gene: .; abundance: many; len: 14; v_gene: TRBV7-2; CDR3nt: TGTGCCAGCAGCTTAGGGCGGTCAGACTATGGCTACACCTTC; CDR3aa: CASSLGRSDYGYTF
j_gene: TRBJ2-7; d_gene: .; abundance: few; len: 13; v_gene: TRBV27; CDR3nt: TGTGCCAGCAGGCCCCGGGGTACATCCGAGCAGTACTTC; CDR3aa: CASRPRGTSEQYF
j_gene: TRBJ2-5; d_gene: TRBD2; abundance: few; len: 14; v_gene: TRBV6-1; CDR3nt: TGTGCCAGCAGTGAAGCGGGGGGGCAAGAGACCCAGTACTTC; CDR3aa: CASSEAGGQETQYF
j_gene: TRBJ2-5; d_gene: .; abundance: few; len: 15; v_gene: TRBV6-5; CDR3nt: TGTGCCAGCAGTTACAAACAAGGTAGTCGAGAGACCCAGTACTTC; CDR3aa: CASSYKQGSRETQYF
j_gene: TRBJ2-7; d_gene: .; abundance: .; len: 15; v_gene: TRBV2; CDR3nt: TGTGCCAGCAGGGCCCCCGGGACACCAGTGAGCGAGCAGTACTTC; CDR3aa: CASRAPGTPVSEQYF
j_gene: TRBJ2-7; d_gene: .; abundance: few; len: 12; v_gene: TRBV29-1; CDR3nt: TGCAGCGTTGAGGACAGCTCCTACGAGCAGTACTTC; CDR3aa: CSVEDSSYEQYF
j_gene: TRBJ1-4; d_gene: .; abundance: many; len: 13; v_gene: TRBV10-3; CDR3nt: TGTGCCATCAGTGAAGTAGAGGGTGAAAAACTGTTTTTT; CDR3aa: CAISEVEGEKLFF
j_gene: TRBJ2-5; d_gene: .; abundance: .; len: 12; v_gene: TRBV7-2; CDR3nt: TGTGCCAGCAGCCCGACAGGAGAGACCCAGTACTTC; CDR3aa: CASSPTGETQYF
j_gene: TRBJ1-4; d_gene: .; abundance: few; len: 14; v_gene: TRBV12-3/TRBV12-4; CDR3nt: TGTGCCAGCAGTTTGGGGCAGGGAAGTGAAAAACTGTTTTTT; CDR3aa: CASSLGQGSEKLFF
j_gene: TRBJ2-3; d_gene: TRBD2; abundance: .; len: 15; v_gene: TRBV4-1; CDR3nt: TGCGCCAGCAGCTTAGCGGGAGTGTCCCCAGATACGCAGTATTTT; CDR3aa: CASSLAGVSPDTQYF
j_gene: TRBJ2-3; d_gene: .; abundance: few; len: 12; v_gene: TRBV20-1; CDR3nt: TGCAGTGCTAGGTTGGACGCAGATACGCAGTATTTT; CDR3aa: CSARLDADTQYF
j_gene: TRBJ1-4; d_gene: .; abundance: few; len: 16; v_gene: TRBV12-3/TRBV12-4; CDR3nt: TGTGCCAGCAGTCGCCAGTTCGATAGGGTCGTTGGAAAACTGTTTTTT; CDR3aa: CASSRQFDRVVGKLFF